This entry lists 20 T cell receptor beta chains sequenced from one sample in a study of cytomegalovirus exposure and HLA in healthy donors. PCR primers comprised 60 Vbeta and 13 Jbeta primers. The table came from immunoSEQ multiplex PCR; TCRdb's copy has only in-frame clones and leaves some out. The table records about 130,000 clones, about two thirds of them present only once. Sequencing used PBMCs. These receptors were obtained from a human donor in good health.

In the case of this clone: This sample also contains other DNA sequences that code for the same CDR3. The J gene is TRBJ1-4, the V gene TRBV27; no definite D call. Germline lookup yields CDR1 MNHEY and CDR2 SMNVEV (reference sequence). CDR3 length: 13 residues. V was cut by 5 bases and J by 6 bases, with 10 bases left in between. Here the CDR3 DNA reads TGTGCCAGCAGTGGAGGCCAGTATGAAAAACTGTTTTTT. Protein product: CASSGGQYEKLFF.

The chain employs TRBV4-2 and TRBJ2-5; 7 bases agree with TRBD2. The J call may be wrong; the DNA end is better matched by TRBJ2-7. The CDR3 length is 17 residues. Germline CDR1 is LGHNA and CDR2 is YNFKEQ. The CDR3 here is CASSQEGTTLGYYEQYF. CDR3 bases: TGTGCCAGCAGCCAAGAAGGGACTACCCTTGGGTACTACGAGCAGTACTTC.

This clone was counted only a few times. The rearrangement joins TRBV5-4 to TRBJ2-5, with no clear D. Trimming took 4 bases from V and 4 from J, leaving 11 bases between them. The CDR3 covers 13 residues. Germline V gene lookup returns CDR1 SGHNT and CDR2 YYREEE (reference sequence). CDR3 bases: TGTGCCAGCAGCACCGGCGGCCGAGAGACCCAGTACTTC. Residues: CASSTGGRETQYF.

This chain uses TRBV4-2 with TRBJ2-7; 7 bases match TRBD2. CDR1 and CDR2 from the germline V gene are LGHNA and YNFKEQ. There are 15 residues in the CDR3. The J segment lost 4 bases and the V segment lost 3 bases, leaving 9 bases of the junction unmatched. As DNA, the CDR3 is TGTGCCAGCAGCCAGGAAGAGCGGGGCCAATACGAGCAGTACTTC. It is translated as CASSQEERGQYEQYF.

In nucleotides, the CDR3 is TGTGCCAGCAGCCGCTCTTCTTCGGGCGGGGGGGCATACATTCAGTACTTC. It specifies CASSRSSSGGGAYIQYF. The chain combines TRBV4-2 with TRBJ2-4; TRBD2 matches 9 bases. This CDR3 spans 17 amino acids. The junction had 15 bases not matched to a gene; V was cut back by 4 bases and J by 8 bases. Germline values: CDR1 LGHNA, CDR2 YNFKEQ.

The chain uses TRBV5-6 and TRBJ2-3, with D possibly matching TRBD2 (6 bases). V was pared by 4 bases and J by 0 bases, with 18 bases between. CDR1 and CDR2 from the germline V gene are SGHDT and YYEEEE. This CDR3 comprises 17 residues. The CDR3 here is CASSLRLGGISTDTQYF. CDR3 nucleotide sequence: TGTGCCAGCAGCCTTCGCCTGGGCGGGATTAGCACAGATACGCAGTATTTT.

This chain connects TRBV7-9 to TRBJ2-7; 9 bases map to TRBD1. CDR1 is SEHNR, CDR2 FQNEAQ, per germline (reference sequence). This CDR3 is built from 13 residues. V lost 5 bases, J lost 6 bases, and 5 bases stayed unmatched. CDR3 nucleotide sequence: TGTGCCAGCAGCGAGAGACAGGGGGGCGAGCAGTACTTC. Amino acid sequence: CASSERQGGEQYF.

The chain combines TRBV27 with TRBJ2-5; 9 nucleotides agree with TRBD2. The DNA matches TRBJ2-7 better at its end, which makes the J call doubtful. CDR3 length: 18 amino acids. Germline V gives CDR1 MNHEY, CDR2 SMNVEV (reference sequence). The CDR3 reads CASSLSPPGLANSYEQYF. The CDR3 DNA reads TGTGCCAGCAGTTTATCCCCGCCGGGACTAGCCAACTCCTACGAGCAGTACTTC.

The table lists this clone with a few counts. V usage is TRBV19 and J usage is TRBJ1-6; TRBD1 is a possible D gene (6 bases). Trimming removed 3 bases at V and 8 bases at J, with 11 bases between. The length of the CDR3 is 14 residues. Per germline, CDR1 LNHDA and CDR2 SQIVND (reference sequence). The CDR3 loop reads CASSMGGGDSPLHF. The CDR3, as DNA: TGTGCCAGTAGTATGGGGGGGGGCGATTCACCCCTCCACTTT.

In its sample, this clone was seen a few times. The chain couples TRBV15 to TRBJ1-5; 7 nucleotides match TRBD1. CDR3 length: 15 amino acids. The trim removed 1 base at V and 2 bases at J, leaving 2 bases unmatched. The germline CDR1 and CDR2 sequences are LNHNV and YYDKDF (reference sequence). The CDR3 DNA is TGTGCCACCAGCAGAGGGCAGGGGGGCAATCAGCCCCAGCATTTT. Translation gives CATSRGQGGNQPQHF.

The gene calls are TRBV4-3 and TRBJ1-3; TRBD1 agrees at 7 bases. The junction had 5 bases not matched to a gene; V was cut back by 2 bases and J by 7 bases. Germline CDR1 and CDR2: LGHNA and YSLEER. This CDR3 has 14 amino acids. The CDR3 DNA is TGCGCCAGCAGCCAAACAACCAGGGGGAACACCATATATTTT. Its translation: CASSQTTRGNTIYF.

The CDR3 bases are TGTGCCAGCAGCTTGGGGGGGTCGGGGGGAGCTGGGGCCAACGTCCTGACTTTC. It codes for CASSLGGSGGAGANVLTF. The J gene is TRBJ2-6, the V gene TRBV5-4, with 7 bases fitting TRBD2. Looked up from germline, CDR1 is SGHNT and CDR2 is YYREEE (reference sequence). The V gene end was trimmed by 0 bases and the J gene end by 2 bases; junction bases not matched to a gene: 8. The CDR3 is 18 amino acids.

The chain is built from TRBV2 and TRBJ2-3, with 7 nucleotides matching TRBD2. The CDR3 is 13 residues long. Germline CDR1 and CDR2: SNHLY and FYNNEI. V trimming: 7 bases; J trimming: 1 base; junction bases outside the gene matches: 2. For the CDR3, the DNA is TGTGCCAGCATGGGGGGGGGCACAGATACGCAGTATTTT. Amino acid sequence: CASMGGGTDTQYF. Supplemented by reference TRBV2 and TRBJ2-3, the full variable domain reads EPEVTQTPSHQVTQMGQEVILRCVPISNHLYFYWYRQILGQKVEFLVSFYNNEISEKSEIFDDQFSVERPDGSNFTLKIRSTKLEDSAMYFCASMGGGTDTQYFGPGTRLTVL.

The rearrangement links TRBV6-5 to TRBJ2-3, with D possibly matching TRBD1 (6 bases). Germline CDR1 is MNHEY and CDR2 is SVGAGI. Trimming removed 7 bases at V and 2 bases at J, with 16 bases between. The CDR3 covers 15 residues. The CDR3 region is CASTLYGTPTDTQYF. The CDR3 bases are TGTGCCAGCACCCTGTACGGGACACCCACAGATACGCAGTATTTT.

This chain connects TRBV5-1 to TRBJ2-7; 13 bases fit TRBD2. Unmatched junction bases numbered 5, after V lost 5 bases and J lost 3 bases. The germline gives CDR1 SGHRS, CDR2 YFSETQ. The CDR3 sequence is 15 residues long. For the CDR3, the DNA is TGCGCCAGCAGTTCGGGACTAGCGGGATTCTACGAGCAGTACTTC. Its protein product is CASSSGLAGFYEQYF. The variable domain in full, completed from reference TRBV5-1 and TRBJ2-7, reads KAGVTQTPRYLIKTRGQQVTLSCSPISGHRSVSWYQQTPGQGLQFLFEYFSETQRNKGNFPGRFSGRQFSNSRSEMNVSTLELGDSALYLCASSSGLAGFYEQYFGPGTRLTVT.

The genes are TRBV6-5 and TRBJ1-1; possibly TRBD1 for D (5 bases). Germline V lookup: CDR1 MNHEY, CDR2 SVGAGI. The CDR3 loop spans 13 amino acids. The V end was cut by 7 bases, the J end by 1 base, with 10 bases between. As DNA, the CDR3 is TGTGCCAGCATCCGCGACAGGAACACTGAAGCTTTCTTT. It yields the protein CASIRDRNTEAFF.

V is TRBV2 and J is TRBJ1-2, with 7 bases identical to TRBD1. CDR1 is SNHLY and CDR2 is FYNNEI in the germline V gene. The CDR3 length is 14 residues. V shed 6 bases and J 8 bases; nucleotides not matched to a gene: 12. The CDR3: CASRGTDKAGGYTF. The CDR3 nucleotides are TGTGCCAGCAGAGGGACAGACAAAGCAGGGGGCTACACCTTC. The full variable domain, rest sourced from reference TRBV2 and TRBJ1-2, is EPEVTQTPSHQVTQMGQEVILRCVPISNHLYFYWYRQILGQKVEFLVSFYNNEISEKSEIFDDQFSVERPDGSNFTLKIRSTKLEDSAMYFCASRGTDKAGGYTFGSGTRLTVV.

V usage is TRBV7-2 and J usage is TRBJ1-1; the D gene is possibly TRBD1 (5 bases). The CDR3 is made up of 18 amino acids. Germline CDR1 SGHTA, CDR2 FQGNSA. Trimming stripped 1 base from V and 0 bases from J, with 18 bases between. This CDR3 reads CASSLEGSRGLMNTEAFF. DNA of the CDR3: TGTGCCAGCAGCTTAGAGGGATCGCGGGGCCTCATGAACACTGAAGCTTTCTTT.

The chain recombines TRBV6-5 with TRBJ1-6; 7 nucleotides match TRBD1. The germline gives CDR1 MNHEY, CDR2 SVGAGI. After removal of 6 bases from V and 4 bases from J, the junction contained 3 bases not matched to a gene. CDR3 size: 14 residues. CDR3 nucleotides: TGTGCCAGCAGCCCGGGACAGTATAATTCACCCCTCCACTTT. This encodes CASSPGQYNSPLHF.

This clone was detected a few times. J is TRBJ1-6 and V is TRBV30, with a weak D call TRBD1 (6 bases). Trimming removed 3 bases at V and 7 bases at J, with 13 bases between. There are 14 residues in the CDR3. Germline V gene sequence: CDR1 GTSNPN, CDR2 SVGIG (reference sequence). The CDR3 sequence: CAWRKGHPNSPLHF. The CDR3 DNA reads as TGTGCCTGGAGAAAGGGACACCCGAATTCACCCCTCCACTTT.